In its sample, the clone carrying this T cell receptor (beta chain) was seen a few times. Germline V gene data show CDR1 as SGHNT and CDR2 as YYREEE (reference sequence). CDR3 length: 15 residues. V was cut by 4 bases and J by 4 bases, with 17 bases left in between. This sample is part of a study of cytomegalovirus exposure and HLA in healthy donors. 13 Jbeta primers and 60 Vbeta primers were used for the PCR. Sequenced by immunoSEQ multiplex PCR; TCRdb stores in-frame clones only, minus some. The repertoire has some 170,000 clones, roughly three quarters of them found once; the top ten carry 4.7%. The sample was PBMCs. The source is a man aged 18 to 29 in good health and CMV-seropositive. This chain connects TRBV5-4 to TRBJ1-2; weak D call: TRBD1 (5 bases). The CDR3 spells CASSMGSGSGYGYTF. The CDR3, as DNA: TGTGCCAGCAGCATGGGGTCAGGGTCGGGCTATGGCTACACCTTC.